This entry lists 17 T cell receptor beta chains sequenced from one sample in a study of cytomegalovirus exposure and HLA in healthy donors. With 60 Vbeta and 13 Jbeta primers, the PCR was carried out. The data were produced by immunoSEQ multiplex PCR, yet TCRdb's version contains in-frame clones alone and is incomplete. The table has approximately 190,000 clones, approximately 78% seen once; the top ten hold 5.5% to 7%. The sample consisted of PBMCs. The source is a woman aged 50 to 60 in good health and CMV-seropositive.

V usage is TRBV15 and J usage is TRBJ2-1, with 16 bases aligning to TRBD2. The V segment lost 1 base and the J segment 8 bases; nucleotides outside the gene matches: 2. This CDR3 contains 16 residues. Per the germline V gene, CDR1 is LNHNV and CDR2 is YYDKDF (reference sequence). CDR3 DNA sequence: TGTGCCACCAGCAGAGCGGGACTAGCGGGAGGGTATGAGCAGTTCTTC. Residues: CATSRAGLAGGYEQFF.

The V call is TRBV10-3, the J call TRBJ2-7, with a possible D match to TRBD2 (6 bases). The CDR3 is made up of 14 amino acids. The V and J ends lost 0 bases and 6 bases respectively, with 12 bases between them. Germline V gives CDR1 ENHRY, CDR2 SYGVKD. CDR3 sequence reads: CAISESIEGGEQYF. The CDR3 DNA reads TGTGCCATCAGTGAGTCGATCGAGGGAGGCGAGCAGTACTTC.

The chain couples TRBV9 to TRBJ2-1, with D possibly being TRBD2 (5 bases). This CDR3 region has 15 residues. Trimming removed 2 bases at V and 3 bases at J, with 12 bases between. In germline, CDR1 is SGDLS, CDR2 YYNGEE. DNA of the CDR3: TGTGCCAGCAGCGTCGGAGGCCTTAACTACAATGAGCAGTTCTTC. This translates into CASSVGGLNYNEQFF.

The V call is TRBV6-1, the J call TRBJ2-4, with 8 bases that match TRBD1. Germline assignment: CDR1 MNHNS and CDR2 SASEGT. The CDR3 is 15 residues long. Trimming removed 8 bases from V and 0 bases from J; junction bases left unmatched: 6. The CDR3 loop is CASLGQGLAKNIQYF. The CDR3 bases are TGTGCCAGCCTAGGACAGGGTCTAGCCAAAAACATTCAGTACTTC.

The J gene is TRBJ2-3, the V gene TRBV4-1, with 7 bases lining up with TRBD2. CDR1 is MGHRA and CDR2 is YSYEKL in the germline V gene. The CDR3 is 15 residues long. V trimming: 2 bases; J trimming: 1 base; junction bases outside the gene matches: 3. CDR3 amino acids: CASSQSSGGTDTQYF. CDR3 bases: TGCGCCAGCAGCCAATCCAGCGGGGGCACAGATACGCAGTATTTT.

J is TRBJ2-2 and V is TRBV4-1, with TRBD2 matching over 10 bases. Germline assignment: CDR1 MGHRA and CDR2 YSYEKL. V trimming: 3 bases; J trimming: 6 bases; junction bases outside the gene matches: 16. CDR3 length: 19 amino acids. DNA for the CDR3: TGCGCCAGCAGCCAGAAGGGGCGACCGGGACTAGCGTATTCCGGGGAGCTGTTTTTT. As protein: CASSQKGRPGLAYSGELFF.

CDR3 nucleotide sequence: TGTGCCAGCAGTTATCGGGGAGGTGAGACTGAAGCTTTCTTT. Translated: CASSYRGGETEAFF. The chain links TRBV6-6 to TRBJ1-1; D remains ambiguous. The CDR3 is 14 residues long. Trimming took off 3 bases at V and 5 bases at J, with 13 bases between the two ends. Germline assignment: CDR1 MNHNY and CDR2 SVGAGI (reference sequence).

The genes are TRBV28 and TRBJ2-6; tentative D call: TRBD2 (6 bases). This CDR3 comprises 19 residues. Trimming took off 5 bases at V and 0 bases at J, with 20 bases between the two ends. Germline V lookup: CDR1 MDHEN, CDR2 SYDVKM. CDR3: CASSPPGLGGGSGANVLTF. CDR3 nucleotide sequence: TGTGCCAGCAGTCCTCCGGGGTTGGGGGGTGGCTCTGGGGCCAACGTCCTGACTTTC.

This clone was counted between two and nine times. J is TRBJ1-5 and V is TRBV19; a weak D match, TRBD1 (5 bases). Germline V lookup: CDR1 LNHDA, CDR2 SQIVND (reference sequence). Trimming took 1 base from V and 2 from J, leaving 9 bases between them. The CDR3 is 15 amino acids. CDR3 in DNA: TGTGCCAGTAGTATAGGACAGCCAGGCAATCAGCCCCAGCATTTT. Protein product: CASSIGQPGNQPQHF.

The gene calls are TRBV7-9 and TRBJ2-3, with TRBD1 matching 8 bases. Germline-derived CDR1 and CDR2 are SEHNR and FQNEAQ (reference sequence). Trimming at V came to 6 bases and at J to 5 bases, leaving 4 bases not matched to a gene. The CDR3 loop spans 13 amino acids. In nucleotides, the CDR3 is TGTGCCAGCAGTGGACAGGGAGGAGATACGCAGTATTTT. Translated, it gives CASSGQGGDTQYF. Full variable domain (outside the CDR3, taken from reference TRBV7-9 and TRBJ2-3): DTGVSQNPRHKITKRGQNVTFRCDPISEHNRLYWYRQTLGQGPEFLTYFQNEAQLEKSRLLSDRFSAERPKGSFSTLEIQRTEQGDSAMYLCASSGQGGDTQYFGPGTRLTVL.

As to this clone: An end of the junction does not agree with germline; a read error may underlie this. The genes are TRBV11-2 and TRBJ2-4, with 7 bases lining up with TRBD1. The germline V gene has CDR1 SGHAT and CDR2 FQNNGV. This CDR3 is 14 amino acids long. The CDR3 nucleotides are TGTGCCAGCAGGAACTTAGGGGGCAAAAACAGTCAGTACTTC. This codes for CASRNLGGKNSQYF. The whole variable domain, filled in from reference TRBV11-2 and TRBJ2-4, reads EAGVAQSPRYKIIEKRQSVAFWCNPISGHATLYWYQQILGQGPKLLIQFQNNGVVDDSQLPKDRFSAERLKGVDSTLKIQPAKLEDSAVYLCASRNLGGKNSQYFGAGTRLSVL.

The V call is TRBV15, the J call TRBJ2-3; 11 bases fit TRBD2. J was trimmed by 6 bases and V by 5 bases; bases with no gene match: 13. CDR3 length: 17 amino acids. Germline values: CDR1 LNHNV, CDR2 YYDKDF (reference sequence). The CDR3 loop reads CATSRLSLAGDEDTQYF. For the CDR3, the DNA is TGTGCCACCAGCCGCCTATCACTAGCGGGGGACGAGGATACGCAGTATTTT.

This clone showed up just once. The chain has TRBV5-1 and TRBJ2-7, with D hard to call. Germline V gene sequence: CDR1 SGHRS, CDR2 YFSETQ. With 0 bases removed from V and 5 bases from J, the gap between germline ends came to 3 bases. CDR3 length: 11 amino acids. CDR3 loop: CASSLGDEQYF. The CDR3 DNA is TGCGCCAGCAGCTTGGGCGACGAGCAGTACTTC.

The gene calls are TRBV21-1 and TRBJ2-3; the DNA was not used to check the table's D call, TRBD2. TRBV21-1 is flagged as a pseudogene. The CDR3 loop spans 15 amino acids. The CDR3 protein is CASSLAGDGTDTQYF. The CDR3 nucleotides are TGTGCCAGCAGCCTCGCGGGGGACGGCACAGATACGCAGTATTTT.

The chain has TRBV7-2 and TRBJ1-2, with TRBD1 matching 8 bases. Germline V lookup: CDR1 SGHTA, CDR2 FQGNSA. The length of the CDR3 is 14 residues. V lost 4 bases, J lost 4 bases, and 5 bases stayed unmatched. The CDR3 bases are TGTGCCAGCAGCTCCGGACAGGGAGCCTATGGCTACACCTTC. As protein: CASSSGQGAYGYTF.

The V and J genes are TRBV27 and TRBJ1-2; 7 nucleotides match TRBD1. The CDR3 contains 14 residues. CDR1 is MNHEY, CDR2 SMNVEV, per germline (reference sequence). V gave up 6 bases and J gave up 4 bases; unmatched junction bases: 8. For the CDR3, the DNA is TGTGCCAGCAGCCCGGTCGGACAGGTCTATGGCTACACCTTC. The encoded protein is CASSPVGQVYGYTF.

CDR3 DNA sequence: TGCAGCATTCGGGACTCCTCCTACAATGAGCAGTTCTTC. Its translation: CSIRDSSYNEQFF. The genes are TRBV29-1 and TRBJ2-1, with D tentatively TRBD2 (6 bases). This CDR3 region has 13 residues. The V gene lost 8 bases and the J gene lost 0 bases, with 11 bases spanning the gap. Germline lookup yields CDR1 SQVTM and CDR2 ANQGSEA.